The clone carrying this TCR beta chain showed up just a few times. Its specificity is unknown. The source of the sample is a study of blood T cells in healthy people across ages. Study-wide results and limits: Higher diversity and more naive CD4+ cells were features of long-lived donors, compared to aged donors. Underestimates were what the diversity estimates from one million T cells were considered to be.

The trim removed 3 bases at V and 1 base at J, leaving 10 bases unmatched. CDR1 and CDR2 from the germline V gene are DFQATT and SNEGSKA (reference sequence). The CDR3 is 16 residues long. Extraction of total RNA produced a minimum of 5.5 micrograms from each sample. With a J-beta primer mix and a sample-barcoded 5' primer, a second PCR ran 7 to 11 cycles. TCRdb called the 5' RACE reads again in MiXCR, with one record for every CDR3 protein. The table lists roughly 730,000 distinct CDR3 sequences, approximately 60% of them singletons, with 20% to 30% in the top ten. This chain joins TRBV20-1 and TRBJ2-3, with 7 positions matching TRBD2. The sequence was obtained from a man aged 40-49 years in good health. Sequenced material: blood. CDR3 sequence reads: CSASSSGNGGTDTQYF. DNA of the CDR3: TGCAGTGCTAGTTCCAGCGGGAATGGGGGCACAGATACGCAGTATTTT.